The 27 T cell receptor beta chains in this list originate from one sample, sequenced in a study of response to subunit inactivated influenza vaccine. TCRdb analysed the RT-PCR reads with MiXCR anew, one entry per CDR3 protein. The sample holds around 600,000 distinct CDR3 sequences, roughly 12% seen once. This same sample was also part of a study on T cells expressing NK-cell markers. That report notes: 5'RACE template switching built TCR beta cDNA with unique molecular identifiers.

Here the sequenced sample was PBMCs from blood, taken on the day of vaccination. The receptor set was obtained from a man in his forties or fifties who received an inactivated influenza vaccine.

The chain uses TRBV4-2 and TRBJ1-1; 11 bases line up with TRBD1. This CDR3 comprises 15 residues. Germline-derived CDR1 and CDR2 are LGHNA and YNFKEQ. Trimming took 0 bases from V and 10 from J; bases not matched to a gene: 7. CDR3 residues: CASSQEAGTGGTAFF. CDR3 nucleotides: TGTGCCAGCAGCCAAGAGGCCGGGACAGGGGGGACAGCTTTCTTT.

This clonotype was seen repeatedly, ten times or more. The chain links TRBV6-1 to TRBJ2-1, with a possible D match to TRBD2 (6 bases). Germline CDR1 reads MNHNS; CDR2 reads SASEGT. The ends were cut back, 6 bases at V and 7 bases at J, with 16 bases in the middle. CDR3 length: 14 amino acids. CDR3 sequence reads: CASRPGRGGNEQFF. The DNA for the CDR3 is TGTGCCAGCAGGCCGGGGCGGGGTGGGAATGAGCAGTTCTTC.

This clonotype came up a few times. V and J are TRBV9 and TRBJ2-3; a possible D gene is TRBD2 (5 bases). V lost 0 bases, J lost 9 bases, and 8 bases lay in between. The CDR3 loop spans 12 amino acids. Germline CDR1 reads SGDLS; CDR2 reads YYNGEE. The CDR3 reads CASSVVGSTQYF. DNA of the CDR3: TGTGCCAGCAGCGTAGTGGGGAGCACGCAGTATTTT.

This clonotype was detected only a few times. The chain has TRBV5-6 and TRBJ1-2, with 9 bases aligning to TRBD1. The CDR3 spans 13 residues. The germline V gene encodes CDR1 SGHDT and CDR2 YYEEEE. Trimming took 4 bases from V and 7 from J; bases not matched to a gene: 5. The chain's CDR3 is CASSIQGARGYTF. The CDR3 region has the DNA TGTGCCAGCAGCATACAGGGGGCGCGTGGCTACACCTTC. The whole variable domain, remainder taken from reference TRBV5-6 and TRBJ1-2, is DAGVTQSPTHLIKTRGQQVTLRCSPKSGHDTVSWYQQALGQGPQFIFQYYEEEERQRGNFPDRFSGHQFPNYSSELNVNALLLGDSALYLCASSIQGARGYTFGSGTRLTVV.

This clonotype was counted a few times. The chain employs TRBV24-1 and TRBJ2-3; TRBD2 matches at 9 bases. Germline V gene data show CDR1 as KGHDR and CDR2 as SFDVKD. Germline trimming cut 4 bases from V and 7 bases from J; bases unmatched to any gene: 11. The CDR3 is 16 residues long. The CDR3 nucleotides read TGTGCCACCAGTGACACAGGGTGGACTAGCGACCATACGCAGTATTTT. This gives the protein CATSDTGWTSDHTQYF.

This clonotype has more than one count but fewer than ten. This chain joins TRBV3-1 and TRBJ2-7; D is possibly TRBD1 (5 bases). Germline CDR1 is LGHDT and CDR2 is YNNKEL (reference sequence). V was pared by 1 base and J by 3 bases, with 13 bases between. The length of the CDR3 is 15 residues. CDR3 in amino acids: CASSQAQGSYYEQYF. The CDR3 nucleotides are TGTGCCAGCAGCCAAGCGCAGGGTAGCTACTACGAGCAGTACTTC.

This clonotype was counted many times. The chain employs TRBV18 and TRBJ2-7; 9 positions match TRBD1. The CDR3 length is 15 residues. Losses at the gene ends were 0 bases for V and 5 bases for J; bases not matched to a gene: 5. In germline, CDR1 is KGHSH, CDR2 LQKENI. DNA for the CDR3: TGTGCCAGCTCACCACCTATGGGACAGGGAGACGAGCAGTACTTC. It encodes CASSPPMGQGDEQYF.

J is TRBJ1-2 and V is TRBV6-4; D call uncertain. This CDR3 spans 13 amino acids. Trimming left V 4 bases short and J 3 bases short, with 9 bases between. Germline assignment: CDR1 MRHNA and CDR2 SNTAGT. The CDR3 nucleotides read TGTGCCAGCAGTGTGTGGTCGGACTATGGCTACACCTTC. Translating it yields CASSVWSDYGYTF.

This clonotype was seen a handful of times. The rearrangement joins TRBV5-1 to TRBJ2-5, with D perhaps TRBD1 or TRBD2 (5 bases each). The CDR3 consists of 14 residues. V lost 4 bases, J lost 1 base, and 11 bases lay in between. Germline V gene data show CDR1 as SGHRS and CDR2 as YFSETQ. CDR3 nucleotide sequence: TGCGCCAGCAGCCCCCTAGGGACCCAAGAGACCCAGTACTTC. It is translated as CASSPLGTQETQYF.

This clonotype was picked up a small number of times. This rearrangement joins TRBV28 to TRBJ1-2; maybe TRBD1 (6 bases). The CDR3 has 15 residues. V was cut by 5 bases and J by 0 bases, with 13 bases left in between. Germline lookup yields CDR1 MDHEN and CDR2 SYDVKM. CDR3 DNA: TGTGCCAGCAGTACGGAAAACAGGGCTAACTATGGCTACACCTTC. It encodes CASSTENRANYGYTF.

This clonotype was seen a few times. This chain uses TRBV29-1 with TRBJ2-1; 10 positions match TRBD2. This CDR3 has 15 residues. Germline CDR1 and CDR2: SQVTM and ANQGSEA. Unmatched junction bases numbered 10, after V lost 6 bases and J lost 5 bases. This CDR3 reads CSVLLAGGRNNEQFF. The CDR3 DNA is TGCAGCGTACTCTTAGCGGGAGGAAGGAACAATGAGCAGTTCTTC.

On this clonotype itself: A much larger clone is a single base away; this may be a read error. This chain joins TRBV12-3 or TRBV12-4 and TRBJ1-5; D not resolved. V was shortened by 4 bases and J by 2 bases, with 9 bases between the two germline ends. The CDR3 sequence is 14 residues long. CDR3 DNA: TGTGCCAGCAGTTATGGTGAGGGCAATCAGCCCCAGCATTTT. Translation gives CASSYGEGNQPQHF.

This clonotype was counted ten times or more. This sequence joins TRBV5-1 and TRBJ2-5, with unresolved D. Germline CDR1 SGHRS, CDR2 YFSETQ. This CDR3 is 13 amino acids long. Between the trimmed V and J ends, which lost 0 bases and 4 bases, there was a span of 7 bases. CDR3 protein: CASSLGLGETQYF. CDR3 bases: TGCGCCAGCAGCTTGGGCCTCGGAGAGACCCAGTACTTC.

In this sample, this clonotype turned up a few times. The rearrangement links TRBV7-6 to TRBJ2-1, with no clear D. Trimming took 5 bases from V and 0 from J, leaving 14 bases between them. This CDR3 has 16 residues. CDR1 SGHVS and CDR2 FNYEAQ come from the germline V gene. CDR3 sequence reads: CASSQMWGSSYNEQFF. The CDR3 region has the DNA TGTGCCAGCAGCCAAATGTGGGGATCCTCCTACAATGAGCAGTTCTTC.

The chain joins TRBV21-1 to TRBJ1-5. TRBV21-1 is labeled a pseudogene. The CDR3 runs 14 residues. This CDR3 is CASSKRHPVQPQHF. As DNA, the CDR3 is TGTGCCAGCAGCAAACGTCATCCAGTACAGCCCCAGCATTTT.

This clonotype was observed many times. This rearrangement joins TRBV5-1 to TRBJ2-1, with 8 bases identical to TRBD2. With V trimmed by 3 bases and J by 3 bases, 2 bases remained unmatched. The CDR3 spans 14 residues. Germline V lookup: CDR1 SGHRS, CDR2 YFSETQ. Written as DNA, the CDR3 is TGCGCCAGCAGCTGGACTAGCAACTACAATGAGCAGTTCTTC. It codes for CASSWTSNYNEQFF.

This clonotype was counted only a few times. The chain has TRBV7-2 and TRBJ2-1; the D is unclear. There are 15 residues in the CDR3. V was pared by 1 base and J by 3 bases, with 10 bases between. Germline lookup yields CDR1 SGHTA and CDR2 FQGNSA. DNA of the CDR3: TGTGCCAGCAGCTTAGTTCAGGTTCTCTACAATGAGCAGTTCTTC. It specifies CASSLVQVLYNEQFF.

This clonotype was seen only a few times. This chain links TRBV5-6 with TRBJ2-1, with TRBD2 as a possible D gene (5 bases). With 4 bases removed from V and 2 bases from J, the gap between germline ends came to 13 bases. The CDR3 has 15 residues. From germline, CDR1 is SGHDT and CDR2 YYEEEE. The chain's CDR3 is CASSGTLVPYNEQFF. The CDR3 region has the DNA TGTGCCAGCAGCGGAACACTAGTTCCCTACAATGAGCAGTTCTTC.

In regard to this clonotype: An end of the junction does not agree with germline; a read error may underlie this. The chain combines TRBV3-1 with TRBJ2-5, with 7 bases matching TRBD1. The CDR3 runs 14 residues. Germline values: CDR1 LGHDT, CDR2 YNNKEL (reference sequence). The CDR3 is CVSSQRDSQETQYF. Written as DNA, the CDR3 is TGTGTCAGCAGCCAGAGGGACAGTCAAGAGACCCAGTACTTC.

The chain employs TRBV12-3 or TRBV12-4 and TRBJ1-2, with 9 positions matching TRBD1. The CDR3 is 15 amino acids. The V gene end was trimmed by 4 bases and the J gene end by 7 bases; junction bases not matched to a gene: 10. The CDR3 region is CASSSPPGQGGGYTF. CDR3 sequence (DNA): TGTGCCAGCAGTTCGCCCCCGGGACAGGGAGGTGGCTACACCTTC.

This clonotype was counted only a few times. This sequence joins TRBV20-1 and TRBJ1-1; D remains unclear. Between the trimmed V and J ends, which lost 2 bases and 8 bases, there was a span of 12 bases. This CDR3 comprises 12 residues. Per germline, CDR1 DFQATT and CDR2 SNEGSKA (reference sequence). The CDR3 spells CSARPDYMEAFF. The CDR3 DNA follows: TGCAGTGCTAGACCAGATTACATGGAAGCTTTCTTT.

This clonotype has at least ten counts. CDR3 residues: CASSQDWSLAGGTTDTQYF. CDR3 sequence (DNA): TGTGCCAGCAGCCAAGATTGGTCCCTAGCGGGAGGGACGACAGATACGCAGTATTTT. V usage is TRBV4-2 and J usage is TRBJ2-3; 12 bases align to TRBD2. Unmatched junction bases numbered 10, after V lost 0 bases and J lost 3 bases. The CDR3 contains 19 residues. The V gene's germline CDR1 is LGHNA and CDR2 YNFKEQ.

This clonotype showed up many times. The V gene is TRBV7-9, the J gene TRBJ2-5; D perhaps matches TRBD2 (6 bases). V was pared by 7 bases and J by 5 bases, with 11 bases between. The germline gives CDR1 SEHNR, CDR2 FQNEAQ (reference sequence). The CDR3 loop spans 12 amino acids. The CDR3 protein is CASTPSVETQYF. The CDR3 nucleotides read TGTGCCAGCACACCTAGCGTTGAGACCCAGTACTTC.

This clonotype was detected a few times. The chain employs TRBV12-3 or TRBV12-4 and TRBJ1-2; D perhaps matches TRBD1 (6 bases). Trimming left V 3 bases short and J 10 bases short, with 15 bases between. The CDR3 loop spans 13 amino acids. Here the CDR3 reads CASSLDSPTVYTF. CDR3 bases: TGTGCCAGCAGTTTGGACAGCCCAACGGTCTACACCTTC.

J is TRBJ2-1 and V is TRBV18, with TRBD1 matching over 8 bases. The CDR3 sequence is 15 residues long. Germline V gene sequence: CDR1 KGHSH, CDR2 LQKENI. Trimming removed 0 bases from V and 6 bases from J; junction bases left unmatched: 4. The CDR3 coding sequence is TGTGCCAGCTCACCACCCCAGGGGGCGTTCAATGAGCAGTTCTTC. Its protein product is CASSPPQGAFNEQFF.

In this sample, this clonotype turned up a few times. This rearrangement joins TRBV24-1 to TRBJ1-1, with no clear D. Germline assignment: CDR1 KGHDR and CDR2 SFDVKD. V lost 2 bases, J lost 2 bases, and 5 bases lay in between. This CDR3 has 13 amino acids. In DNA form, the CDR3 reads TGTGCCACCAGTGATTGGAGCAACACTGAAGCTTTCTTT. Translating it yields CATSDWSNTEAFF.

This clonotype was counted many times. The chain combines TRBV2 with TRBJ1-2; D uncertain. The V end was cut by 10 bases, the J end by 3 bases, with 15 bases between. CDR1 SNHLY and CDR2 FYNNEI come from the germline V gene. This CDR3 has 13 residues. CDR3 nucleotide sequence: TGTGCCACGACGGACGGCCTGGACTATGGCTACACCTTC. This gives the protein CATTDGLDYGYTF.